The TCR beta chain under discussion was sequenced for a study of shared clonotypes between healthy human individuals. Germline trimming cut 3 bases from V and 1 base from J; bases unmatched to any gene: 7. This CDR3 spans 17 amino acids. Per the germline V gene, CDR1 is SGHNT and CDR2 is YYREEE (reference sequence). Some clones are missing from TCRdb's copy, which holds only in-frame ones; the method was immunoSEQ multiplex PCR. The data contain some 350,000 clones, around 67% of them singletons. This clonotype originated in a man younger than 45 in good health. The chain combines TRBV5-4 with TRBJ2-1, with 10 bases aligning to TRBD2. The sample taken for sequencing was memory CD4+ T cells sorted from blood. This sample's subset: CD45RA-negative fraction. The CDR3 bases are TGTGCCAGCAGCTACGCTAGGACTAGCGGTTCCTACAATGAGCAGTTCTTC. This encodes CASSYARTSGSYNEQFF.